The following is a T cell receptor beta chain sequence with its context. Sequencing used immunoSEQ multiplex PCR; TCRdb keeps in-frame clones, though not all of them. The table shows 45,000 to 50,000 clones, with about 90% occurring only once. V lost 5 bases and J lost 3; bases outside the gene matches: 9. The CDR3 is 16 residues long. Germline V gene data show CDR1 as SGHDN and CDR2 as FVKESK. This sample is drawn from a study of T cell changes during pregnancy in multiple sclerosis. The receptor was derived from a female donor in good health, enrolled as a control in a pregnancy study. The input for sequencing was CD4+ T cells from peripheral blood mononuclear cells, taken in the second trimester of pregnancy. This sequence joins TRBV14 and TRBJ1-2; TRBD1 agrees at 10 bases. The CDR3 DNA reads TGTGCCAGCAGCGCCCCGGGACAGGGGCTTTACTATGGCTACACCTTC. Translated, it gives CASSAPGQGLYYGYTF.